The 7 T cell receptor beta chains below were found in one sample sequenced in a study of T cells after posttransplantation cyclophosphamide. Repertoires were generated with immunoSEQ multiplex PCR, while TCRdb's copy carries only in-frame clones and drops some. Reported are 40,000 to 45,000 clones, none seen only once; the ten largest carry roughly 2.3%. Sequencing used PBMCs. The receptor set was obtained from a man aged 35-49 years in good health, CMV-negative, and a related stem cell transplant donor.

This clone was recorded at least ten times. The V gene is TRBV5-5, the J gene TRBJ1-1; 9 bases match TRBD1. The CDR3 runs to 16 residues. Germline V gene sequence: CDR1 SGHKS, CDR2 YYEKEE (reference sequence). The V and J ends lost 0 bases and 1 base, in that order; junction bases with no gene match: 4. The chain's CDR3 is CASSLAPTGGNTEAFF. The CDR3 coding sequence is TGTGCCAGCAGCTTGGCCCCGACAGGGGGGAACACTGAAGCTTTCTTT.

This clone has ten or more counts. The rearrangement joins TRBV5-1 to TRBJ2-7, with D possibly matching TRBD1 (6 bases). The CDR3 runs to 15 residues. V dropped 5 bases and J dropped 2 bases, with 17 bases sitting between them. The germline CDR1 and CDR2 sequences are SGHRS and YFSETQ. The CDR3 here is CASSLRGLWTYEQYV. For the CDR3, the DNA is TGCGCCAGCAGTCTGAGGGGGTTATGGACCTACGAGCAGTACGTC.

This clone was detected many times. The rearrangement joins TRBV7-2 to TRBJ2-2; 7 positions agree with TRBD1. Germline CDR1 reads SGHTA; CDR2 reads FQGNSA. The V gene end was trimmed by 5 bases and the J gene end by 3 bases; junction bases not matched to a gene: 9. This CDR3 comprises 16 residues. The CDR3: CASSPPTGMDTGELFF. CDR3 nucleotides: TGTGCCAGCAGCCCCCCGACAGGGATGGACACCGGGGAGCTGTTTTTT.

Many counts were recorded for this clone. The chain joins TRBV7-9 to TRBJ2-1; possible D gene TRBD2, 7 bases. V was cut by 1 base and J by 7 bases, with 14 bases left in between. In germline, CDR1 is SEHNR, CDR2 FQNEAQ (reference sequence). The CDR3 runs 15 residues. For the CDR3, the DNA is TGTGCCAGCAGCTTAGAGGGGGGGCGGTGGAATGAGCAGTTCTTC. Encoded protein: CASSLEGGRWNEQFF.

This clone showed up many times. The rearrangement links TRBV5-1 to TRBJ2-7; D is possibly TRBD1 (7 bases). Germline lookup yields CDR1 SGHRS and CDR2 YFSETQ. The CDR3 has 15 amino acids. V lost 0 bases, J lost 1 base, and 11 bases lay in between. This chain's CDR3 is CASSLARGASYEQYF. CDR3 coding DNA: TGCGCCAGCAGCTTGGCCAGGGGGGCGTCCTACGAGCAGTACTTC.

This clone was seen many times. V gene TRBV30 combines with J gene TRBJ1-1; D is possibly TRBD1 (5 bases). CDR1 and CDR2 from the germline V gene are GTSNPN and SVGIG (reference sequence). There are 15 residues in the CDR3. The V and J ends lost 3 bases and 3 bases respectively, with 17 bases between them. The CDR3 DNA reads as TGTGCCTGGAGCGAATCCAGGCACAGGTACACTGAAGCTTTCTTT. Residues: CAWSESRHRYTEAFF.

This clone came up a few times. The chain employs TRBV11-3 and TRBJ2-3; D is uncertain. The germline CDR1 and CDR2 sequences are SGHNT and YENEEA. CDR3 length equals 14 residues. Trimming took off 7 bases at V and 0 bases at J, with 11 bases between the two ends. The CDR3 nucleotides read TGTGCCAGCACAGCGACGCGGAGCACAGATACGCAGTATTTT. This encodes CASTATRSTDTQYF.